The sequence of this TCR beta chain was determined in a study of blood T cells in healthy people across ages. Germline CDR1 SQVTM, CDR2 ANQGSEA. The CDR3 spans 15 residues. Deletions cut 1 base from V and 0 bases from J, with 10 bases between. PCR was performed a second time for about 6 to 12 cycles using a sample-barcoded 5' primer and a J-beta primer mix. TCRdb processed the 5' RACE reads anew with MiXCR; each CDR3 protein has one entry. The data contain approximately 760,000 distinct CDR3 sequences, roughly 25% of them singletons. This clonotype was found once. This sample also belongs to another study, concerning T cells of mothers and their children.

The source material was blood. The source is a boy aged 5-17 years in good health. The V and J genes are TRBV29-1 and TRBJ2-1; the D gene is possibly TRBD2 (5 bases). Written as DNA, the CDR3 is TGCAGCGTTGAAGCGCATCGGGGCTCCTACAATGAGCAGTTCTTC. It codes for CSVEAHRGSYNEQFF.